This T cell receptor (beta chain) appears in the sequencing data of a study of CXCR3-negative and CXCR3-positive naive CD8 T cells. Preparation of TRB cDNA libraries relied on 5' RACE carrying UMI labels. Reanalyzing the 5' RACE reads, TCRdb keeps one entry per CDR3 protein, without DNA. The ten top clones account for roughly 1.6%, within a sample of about 6,700 distinct CDR3 sequences. About this clonotype: Its antigen is unidentified.

General study findings and limits: Surface CD5 was comparable between naive subsets; TCR strength was inferred from TRB CDR3 properties. A higher hydrophobicity marked the TRB CDR3s of CXCR3-positive naive cells versus CXCR3-negative naive cells.

This TCR came from a human donor in good health. Some clones in this sample may be carry-over from other donors' samples. Sequencing was carried out using naive CXCR3- CD8+ T cells from blood. As for subset: CD45RO-CCR7+CD27+CD95- naive CD8+ T cells lacking CXCR3 (TNR3-).

The CDR3 sequence is CASQGGTFYEQYF. The chain couples TRBV12-3 or TRBV12-4 to TRBJ2-7; TCRdb gives TRBD1 as the D gene, but with no DNA this cannot be confirmed. This CDR3 comprises 13 residues.